This TCR beta chain was sequenced during a study of blood T cell repertoires in COVID-19. Produced via immunoSEQ multiplex PCR; TCRdb's table is partial and in-frame only. This sample yields 250,000 to 300,000 clones, of which more than 75% are seen a single time; under 7% belongs to the top ten. Sequenced material: PBMCs or T cells enriched from blood (not recorded which). The source of this sequence is a woman aged 45-59 years who had been exposed to COVID-19.

The CDR3 is CASSLGQKNTEAFF. The CDR3, as DNA: TGCGCCAGCAGCTTGGGACAGAAGAACACTGAAGCTTTCTTT. The chain links TRBV5-1 to TRBJ1-1, with D possibly matching TRBD1 (5 bases). This CDR3 is built from 14 residues. Germline lookup yields CDR1 SGHRS and CDR2 YFSETQ. V lost 0 bases and J 1 base, leaving 7 bases between the germline ends.